A single sample gave rise to the 11 T cell receptor beta chains below, sequenced in a study of T cell responses to AZD1222 COVID-19 vaccine. Method: immunoSEQ multiplex PCR; TCRdb's copy keeps in-frame clones and lacks some. The profile shows about 86,000 clones, 88% of them singletons. Sequences were derived from peripheral blood, sampled on day 0 of MenACWY control vaccination. These receptors all come from an adult in good health.

In DNA form, the CDR3 reads TGCAGCGTTATTGATGGCCAGGGGGGCGACGAGCAGTACTTC. This gives the protein CSVIDGQGGDEQYF. V gene TRBV29-1 combines with J gene TRBJ2-7, with D tentatively TRBD1 (7 bases). Germline assignment: CDR1 SQVTM and CDR2 ANQGSEA. The CDR3 loop spans 14 amino acids. V lost 5 bases and J lost 5, with 19 bases in between.

The chain couples TRBV6-5 to TRBJ2-5, with 11 bases lining up with TRBD1. The V and J ends lost 6 bases and 4 bases, in that order; junction bases with no gene match: 7. The CDR3 extends over 15 amino acids. The germline V gene has CDR1 MNHEY and CDR2 SVGAGI. For the CDR3, the DNA is TGTGCCAGCAGACGGGACAGGGGGAGATTAGAGACCCAGTACTTC. Translation gives CASRRDRGRLETQYF.

The V call is TRBV7-3, the J call TRBJ2-1; 11 bases match TRBD2. The CDR3 is made up of 19 amino acids. From germline, CDR1 is SGHTA and CDR2 FQGTGA. The V and J ends lost 0 bases and 9 bases, in that order; junction bases with no gene match: 16. The CDR3 DNA reads TGTGCCAGCAGCTTAACAGGATTGGGAGTAGCGGGGGGGCCAGGTGAGCAGTTCTTC. Its protein product is CASSLTGLGVAGGPGEQFF.

This clone was found a few times. The J gene is TRBJ1-1, the V gene TRBV9, with 8 positions matching TRBD1. This CDR3 contains 15 residues. Germline V gene sequence: CDR1 SGDLS, CDR2 YYNGEE. V gave up 4 bases and J gave up 4 bases; unmatched junction bases: 9. CDR3 DNA: TGTGCCAGCAGCAAACGGACAGGGAGGGGCACTGAAGCTTTCTTT. This gives the protein CASSKRTGRGTEAFF.

This clone is a singleton in its sample. The sample has other DNA sequences that encode this CDR3 too. This chain links TRBV4-1 with TRBJ1-4; 8 bases agree with TRBD1. Trimming at V came to 3 bases and at J to 0 bases, leaving 18 bases not matched to a gene. Germline V gene lookup returns CDR1 MGHRA and CDR2 YSYEKL. The CDR3 runs to 21 residues. The CDR3 protein is CASSQGDRGLVYRATNEKLFF. The CDR3 nucleotides read TGCGCCAGCAGCCAGGGTGACAGGGGATTAGTTTATAGGGCAACTAATGAAAAACTGTTTTTT.

The rearrangement uses TRBV10-2 and TRBJ1-5; 7 bases are shared with TRBD1. CDR1 and CDR2 from the germline V gene are WSHSY and SAAADI. This CDR3 spans 16 amino acids. The V gene end was trimmed by 0 bases and the J gene end by 5 bases; junction bases not matched to a gene: 7. The CDR3 spells CASSESKGRGDQPQHF. CDR3 nucleotide sequence: TGCGCCAGCAGTGAGTCGAAAGGCAGGGGGGATCAGCCCCAGCATTTT.

This clone has just one count. The J gene is TRBJ1-6, the V gene TRBV9; no clear D. The germline CDR1 and CDR2 sequences are SGDLS and YYNGEE. The V gene lost 3 bases and the J gene lost 9 bases, with 13 bases spanning the gap. This CDR3 contains 14 residues. The CDR3 loop is CASSERGDGSPLHF. The CDR3 DNA is TGTGCCAGCAGCGAAAGAGGAGATGGTTCACCCCTCCACTTT. The entire variable domain, with the rest obtained from reference TRBV9 and TRBJ1-6, is as follows: DSGVTQTPKHLITATGQRVTLRCSPRSGDLSVYWYQQSLDQGLQFLIQYYNGEERAKGNILERFSAQQFPDLHSELNLSSLELGDSALYFCASSERGDGSPLHFGNGTRLTVT.

The chain recombines TRBV4-1 with TRBJ2-7, with TRBD2 matching 13 bases. The germline V gene encodes CDR1 MGHRA and CDR2 YSYEKL. The J segment lost 4 bases and the V segment lost 3 bases, leaving 6 bases of the junction unmatched. There are 16 residues in the CDR3. The DNA for the CDR3 is TGCGCCAGCAGCCATTCCGGACTAGCGGGGGAGTACGAGCAGTACTTC. Its translation is CASSHSGLAGEYEQYF.

V and J are TRBV6-5 and TRBJ1-1, with D hard to call. V was trimmed by 0 bases and J by 2 bases, leaving 10 bases between them. In germline, CDR1 is MNHEY, CDR2 SVGAGI. This CDR3 has 15 amino acids. CDR3 in amino acids: CASSYSRHSNTEAFF. The CDR3 nucleotides are TGTGCCAGCAGTTACTCGAGACACTCCAACACTGAAGCTTTCTTT.

The J gene is TRBJ2-3, the V gene TRBV18; the D gene is possibly TRBD1 (9 bases). V was trimmed by 3 bases and J by 7 bases, leaving 17 bases between them. This CDR3 contains 15 residues. The germline V gene has CDR1 KGHSH and CDR2 LQKENI. CDR3 DNA sequence: TGTGCCAGCTCACCGGGACAGGGACTAGGGTATACGCAGTATTTT. Translation gives CASSPGQGLGYTQYF.

CDR3 DNA: TGTGCCAGTAGTCCGACAGGGGGCAATCAGCCCCAGCATTTT. As protein: CASSPTGGNQPQHF. The chain is built from TRBV19 and TRBJ1-5; 8 bases align to TRBD1. J gave up 2 bases and V 5 bases, and 2 bases lay outside the gene matches. CDR1 and CDR2 from the germline V gene are LNHDA and SQIVND (reference sequence). The CDR3 sequence is 14 residues long.